One sample yielded the 18 T cell receptor beta chains listed below, sequenced in a study of shared clonotypes between healthy human individuals. Some clones are missing from TCRdb's copy, which holds only in-frame ones; the method was immunoSEQ multiplex PCR. The sample carries around 2,000,000 clones, 85% to 95% recorded once. Sequenced: naive CD4+ T cells sorted from blood. The sample's subset: CD45RA+ positively selected. All receptors come from a man aged 18-30 years in good health.

The chain recombines TRBV6-1 with TRBJ1-2, with D unresolved. Germline V gives CDR1 MNHNS, CDR2 SASEGT. V lost 3 bases, J lost 8 bases, and 10 bases lay in between. The CDR3 runs 12 residues. DNA for the CDR3: TGTGCCAGCAGTGACCGGAACCGGGGCTACACCTTC. This translates into CASSDRNRGYTF.

The rearrangement links TRBV19 to TRBJ2-4; no definite D call. Germline CDR1 is LNHDA and CDR2 is SQIVND (reference sequence). The CDR3 loop spans 16 amino acids. Trimming shortened V by 3 bases and J by 0 bases, and 12 bases separated the two germline ends. The CDR3 is CASSIQSPLAKNIQYF. CDR3 bases: TGTGCCAGTAGTATCCAATCACCACTAGCCAAAAACATTCAGTACTTC.

This chain uses TRBV23-1 with TRBJ1-1; TRBD1 aligns across 9 bases. TRBV23-1 is flagged as an ORF with uncertain function. The trim removed 2 bases at V and 5 bases at J, leaving 12 bases unmatched. The CDR3 totals 17 residues. As DNA, the CDR3 is TGCGCCAGCAGTCAACCGGGACAGGGAAATTTGGAGACTGAAGCTTTCTTT. Translated: CASSQPGQGNLETEAFF.

The chain joins TRBV7-3 to TRBJ2-3; 7 positions match TRBD2. This CDR3 has 14 amino acids. From germline, CDR1 is SGHTA and CDR2 FQGTGA. The trim removed 5 bases at V and 4 bases at J, leaving 6 bases unmatched. CDR3 DNA sequence: TGTGCCAGCAGCCCTCGACTAGCTCCAGATACGCAGTATTTT. Encoded protein: CASSPRLAPDTQYF.

J is TRBJ1-2 and V is TRBV7-2; D perhaps matches TRBD1 (5 bases). Trimming cost V 1 base and J 4 bases, with 13 bases left between them. This CDR3 is 15 amino acids long. Germline CDR1 is SGHTA and CDR2 is FQGNSA. The CDR3 region has the DNA TGTGCCAGCAGCTTAGAACGGGGCGTCGGCTATGGCTACACCTTC. Translating gives CASSLERGVGYGYTF.

The chain uses TRBV10-3 and TRBJ1-3; 10 bases match TRBD1. This CDR3 spans 15 amino acids. Trimming cost V 10 bases and J 0 bases; bases outside gene matches: 6. The V gene's germline CDR1 is ENHRY and CDR2 SYGVKD. The chain's CDR3 is CATTGGLGSGNTIYF. The CDR3, as DNA: TGTGCCACGACAGGGGGCCTCGGCTCTGGAAACACCATATATTTT.

Comments on this clone: Other nucleotide sequences from this sample produce the same CDR3. The chain employs TRBV7-9 and TRBJ1-4; 10 bases match TRBD1. The V and J ends lost 4 bases and 4 bases, in that order; junction bases with no gene match: 0. This CDR3 region has 14 residues. CDR1 and CDR2 (germline): SEHNR, FQNEAQ (reference sequence). The CDR3 is CASSWDRGNEKLFF. CDR3 in DNA: TGTGCCAGCAGCTGGGACAGGGGTAATGAAAAACTGTTTTTT.

The chain has TRBV6-1 and TRBJ2-2; the match to TRBD1 covers 8 bases. J was trimmed by 5 bases and V by 4 bases; bases with no gene match: 6. From germline, CDR1 is MNHNS and CDR2 SASEGT. The CDR3 covers 15 residues. In DNA, the CDR3 is TGTGCCAGCAGTGGAACAGGGGGTATGACCGGGGAGCTGTTTTTT. Residues: CASSGTGGMTGELFF.

For the CDR3, the DNA is TGTGCCATCCAAAGGGCCACCAACACTGAAGCTTTCTTT. Amino acid sequence: CAIQRATNTEAFF. The V gene is TRBV10-3, the J gene TRBJ1-1; the D is unclear. The CDR3 contains 13 residues. The V and J ends lost 8 bases and 2 bases respectively, with 12 bases between them. The germline V gene encodes CDR1 ENHRY and CDR2 SYGVKD.

V gene TRBV18 combines with J gene TRBJ1-1, with 7 bases that match TRBD1. Unmatched junction bases numbered 7, after V lost 5 bases and J lost 4 bases. This CDR3 has 14 amino acids. Germline-derived CDR1 and CDR2 are KGHSH and LQKENI. The CDR3: CASSGNRGGTEAFF. The CDR3, as DNA: TGTGCCAGCTCAGGAAACAGGGGAGGCACTGAAGCTTTCTTT. Full variable domain (remainder filled in from reference TRBV18 and TRBJ1-1): NAGVMQNPRHLVRRRGQEARLRCSPMKGHSHVYWYRQLPEEGLKFMVYLQKENIIDESGMPKERFSAEFPKEGPSILRIQQVVRGDSAAYFCASSGNRGGTEAFFGQGTRLTVV.

This clone has only one observation. The chain uses TRBV6-1 and TRBJ1-2; D unclear. The CDR3 runs 15 residues. The V and J ends lost 1 base and 4 bases respectively, with 13 bases between them. Germline V gene sequence: CDR1 MNHNS, CDR2 SASEGT. The CDR3 bases are TGTGCCAGCAGTGAAGGTTTCGAAGGAGGCTATGGCTACACCTTC. Translation gives CASSEGFEGGYGYTF.

The V and J genes are TRBV6-4 and TRBJ2-7; unclear D gene. Trimming removed 8 bases from V and 4 bases from J, with 6 bases in between. Germline V gene sequence: CDR1 MRHNA, CDR2 SNTAGT. CDR3 length equals 10 residues. The CDR3 DNA is TGTGCCAGCGCAGCATACGAGCAGTACTTC. Translating gives CASAAYEQYF.

This chain links TRBV7-2 with TRBJ2-1; TRBD2 matches 11 bases. Germline V gene sequence: CDR1 SGHTA, CDR2 FQGNSA. J was trimmed by 3 bases and V by 6 bases; bases with no gene match: 4. The CDR3 is 15 residues long. The CDR3 DNA is TGTGCCAGCAGGGGAGGACTAGCGGGCTACAATGAGCAGTTCTTC. It yields the protein CASRGGLAGYNEQFF.

V is TRBV11-2 and J is TRBJ2-1, with D possibly being TRBD2 (5 bases). V lost 1 base to trimming and J lost 3 bases, with 13 bases between them. Per the germline V gene, CDR1 is SGHAT and CDR2 is FQNNGV. CDR3 length equals 16 residues. As DNA, the CDR3 is TGTGCCAGCAGCTTAGTTTTTCAGCGGAACTACAATGAGCAGTTCTTC. It codes for CASSLVFQRNYNEQFF.

This clone appeared once. Germline and junction disagree at one end, which may indicate a read error. This CDR3 reads CASSQAFYGYTF. The CDR3 DNA reads as TGTGCCAGCAGTCAAGCGTTCTATGGCTACACCTTC. The chain uses TRBV2 and TRBJ1-2, with D uncertain. The CDR3 length is 12 residues. Germline V lookup: CDR1 SNHLY, CDR2 FYNNEI.

CDR3 region: CASSPSTTNQYF. The CDR3 DNA is TGTGCCAGCTCACCAAGTACCACAAACCAGTACTTC. The chain uses TRBV18 and TRBJ2-7; D unresolved. The germline V and J ends were trimmed by 2 bases and 10 bases, with 12 bases remaining between them. CDR1 and CDR2 (germline): KGHSH, LQKENI. There are 12 residues in the CDR3.

The rearrangement links TRBV5-1 to TRBJ2-3, with no clear D. CDR1 is SGHRS and CDR2 is YFSETQ in the germline V gene. V was cut by 4 bases and J by 4 bases, with 16 bases left in between. There are 15 residues in the CDR3. In DNA, the CDR3 is TGCGCCAGCAGCCGGTACTCGGAGTTGCCAGATACGCAGTATTTT. Amino acid sequence: CASSRYSELPDTQYF.

V usage is TRBV30 and J usage is TRBJ1-5; tentatively, D is TRBD1 (5 bases). CDR3 length equals 13 residues. CDR1 is GTSNPN, CDR2 SVGIG, per germline (reference sequence). V dropped 5 bases and J dropped 5 bases, with 13 bases sitting between them. Here the CDR3 DNA reads TGTGCCTGGGCCGGGACCATAGATCAGCCCCAGCATTTT. Translating it yields CAWAGTIDQPQHF.